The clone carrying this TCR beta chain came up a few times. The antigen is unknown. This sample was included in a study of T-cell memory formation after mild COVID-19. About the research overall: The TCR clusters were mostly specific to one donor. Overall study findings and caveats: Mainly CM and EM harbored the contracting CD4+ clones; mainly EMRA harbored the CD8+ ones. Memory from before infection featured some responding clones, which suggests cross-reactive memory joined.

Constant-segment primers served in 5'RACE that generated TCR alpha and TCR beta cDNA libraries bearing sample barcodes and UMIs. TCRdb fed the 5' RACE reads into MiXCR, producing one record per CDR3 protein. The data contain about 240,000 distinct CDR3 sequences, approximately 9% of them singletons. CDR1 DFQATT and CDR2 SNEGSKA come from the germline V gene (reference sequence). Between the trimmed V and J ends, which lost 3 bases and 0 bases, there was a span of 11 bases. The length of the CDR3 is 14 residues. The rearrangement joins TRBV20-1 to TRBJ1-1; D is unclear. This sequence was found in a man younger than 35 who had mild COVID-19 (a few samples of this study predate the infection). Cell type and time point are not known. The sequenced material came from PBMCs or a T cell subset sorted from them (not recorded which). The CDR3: CSASGEKVNTEAFF. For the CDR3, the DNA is TGCAGTGCTAGCGGGGAGAAGGTGAACACTGAAGCTTTCTTT.